One sample yielded the 21 T cell receptor beta chains listed below, sequenced in a study of shared clonotypes between healthy human individuals. TCRdb's copy holds only in-frame clones and misses some; the assay was immunoSEQ multiplex PCR. Of about 700,000 clones listed, 74% are singletons. Sequencing was done on a sample of memory CD4+ T cells sorted from blood. The subset denotes: CD45RA-negative fraction. All receptors derive from a woman under 40 in good health.

This chain connects TRBV19 to TRBJ1-2; 10 nucleotides agree with TRBD1. The V and J ends lost 4 bases and 8 bases, in that order; junction bases with no gene match: 7. Germline loops: CDR1 LNHDA, CDR2 SQIVND (reference sequence). The CDR3 has 14 amino acids. CDR3 sequence (DNA): TGTGCCAGTAGTAGGGACAGGGGAAGAAGCGGCTACACCTTC. It encodes CASSRDRGRSGYTF.

The V call is TRBV7-9, the J call TRBJ2-1, with TRBD2 identical over 9 bases. CDR1 and CDR2 (germline): SEHNR, FQNEAQ (reference sequence). V was pared by 5 bases and J by 12 bases, with 14 bases of the junction left unmatched. The CDR3 extends over 15 amino acids. The CDR3 protein is CASSPLAGESSWQFF. The DNA of the CDR3 is TGTGCCAGCAGCCCATTAGCGGGGGAATCATCGTGGCAGTTCTTC.

The sample holds one count of this clone. The DNA of the CDR3 is TGTGCCAGCATGAGACGCGGCCGGTCCTACGAGCAGTACTTC. As protein: CASMRRGRSYEQYF. The genes are TRBV27 and TRBJ2-7; the D is unclear. Germline CDR1 reads MNHEY; CDR2 reads SMNVEV (reference sequence). This CDR3 has 14 amino acids. The ends were cut back, 7 bases at V and 1 base at J, with 14 bases in the middle.

In this sample, this clone turned up a few times. J is TRBJ1-5 and V is TRBV7-2, with 9 positions matching TRBD1. The CDR3 contains 15 residues. Germline V CDR1 and CDR2: SGHTA, FQGNSA. V shed 2 bases and J 3 bases; nucleotides not matched to a gene: 2. The CDR3 bases are TGTGCCAGCAGCTTAACAGGGGGCGCCAATCAGCCCCAGCATTTT. It is translated as CASSLTGGANQPQHF.

CDR3 nucleotide sequence: TGTGCCAGCAGTGACGGGGCCTTTAATGAAAAACTGTTTTTT. Amino acid sequence: CASSDGAFNEKLFF. The chain carries TRBV2 and TRBJ1-4, with a possible D match to TRBD1 (5 bases). This CDR3 contains 14 residues. Germline V gene data show CDR1 as SNHLY and CDR2 as FYNNEI. Between the trimmed V and J ends, which lost 3 bases and 4 bases, there was a span of 9 bases.

The gene calls are TRBV18 and TRBJ2-5; D gene uncertain. Gene TRBJ2-7 matches the end of the DNA better, so the J call may be wrong. The CDR3 is 13 amino acids. Germline-derived CDR1 and CDR2 are KGHSH and LQKENI. The CDR3 here is CASSPTRNYEQYF. CDR3 DNA: TGTGCCAGCTCACCAACAAGAAACTACGAGCAGTACTTC.

V is TRBV7-9 and J is TRBJ1-1; 7 nucleotides agree with TRBD1. The junction had 16 bases not matched to a gene; V was cut back by 5 bases and J by 1 base. Germline V CDR1 and CDR2: SEHNR, FQNEAQ (reference sequence). CDR3 length equals 18 residues. The CDR3 DNA reads as TGTGCCAGCAGCCCCCGTAGGGGACAGCTAAACCCGAACACTGAAGCTTTCTTT. It specifies CASSPRRGQLNPNTEAFF.

The J gene is TRBJ2-7, the V gene TRBV18; 10 bases are a match to TRBD1. V shed 5 bases, J shed 5 bases, and the junction held 9 bases outside the gene matches. The germline V gene has CDR1 KGHSH and CDR2 LQKENI. The CDR3 is made up of 15 amino acids. The CDR3 protein is CASSKTGTGVHEQYF. Written as DNA, the CDR3 is TGTGCCAGCTCAAAAACCGGGACAGGGGTCCACGAGCAGTACTTC. Supplemented by reference TRBV18 and TRBJ2-7, the full variable domain reads NAGVMQNPRHLVRRRGQEARLRCSPMKGHSHVYWYRQLPEEGLKFMVYLQKENIIDESGMPKERFSAEFPKEGPSILRIQQVVRGDSAAYFCASSKTGTGVHEQYFGPGTRLTVT.

V is TRBV27 and J is TRBJ2-3; D ambiguous. This CDR3 is 13 amino acids long. Germline V CDR1 and CDR2: MNHEY, SMNVEV (reference sequence). V lost 6 bases, J lost 2 bases, and 9 bases lay in between. CDR3 sequence: CASREINTDTQYF. In DNA, the CDR3 is TGTGCCAGCAGGGAGATCAACACAGATACGCAGTATTTT.

This chain links TRBV5-1 with TRBJ1-1; D is unclear. CDR1 and CDR2 from the germline V gene are SGHRS and YFSETQ. The germline V and J ends were trimmed by 0 bases and 2 bases, with 11 bases remaining between them. The CDR3 has 15 amino acids. This chain's CDR3 is CASSLVSFGNTEAFF. The CDR3 DNA is TGCGCCAGCAGCTTGGTCAGTTTCGGTAACACTGAAGCTTTCTTT. Full variable domain (missing parts from reference TRBV5-1 and TRBJ1-1): KAGVTQTPRYLIKTRGQQVTLSCSPISGHRSVSWYQQTPGQGLQFLFEYFSETQRNKGNFPGRFSGRQFSNSRSEMNVSTLELGDSALYLCASSLVSFGNTEAFFGQGTRLTVV.

The rearrangement joins TRBV27 to TRBJ1-3; D is unresolved. The CDR3 spans 14 residues. Germline-derived CDR1 and CDR2 are MNHEY and SMNVEV (reference sequence). The germline V and J ends were trimmed by 6 bases and 6 bases, with 15 bases remaining between them. The CDR3 reads CASRPRRVANTIYF. Here the CDR3 DNA reads TGTGCCAGCAGACCCCGGAGGGTGGCAAACACCATATATTTT.

This clone showed up many times. The V call is TRBV7-9, the J call TRBJ1-5; D ambiguous. From germline, CDR1 is SEHNR and CDR2 FQNEAQ (reference sequence). This CDR3 contains 12 residues. V lost 4 bases, J lost 5 bases, and 6 bases lay in between. CDR3 DNA sequence: TGTGCCAGCAGCTCTATGGATCAGCCCCAGCATTTT. Residues: CASSSMDQPQHF. The full variable domain, rest sourced from reference TRBV7-9 and TRBJ1-5, is DTGVSQNPRHKITKRGQNVTFRCDPISEHNRLYWYRQTLGQGPEFLTYFQNEAQLEKSRLLSDRFSAERPKGSFSTLEIQRTEQGDSAMYLCASSSMDQPQHFGDGTRLSIL.

As regards this clone: The sample contains more than one DNA sequence encoding this CDR3. The chain carries TRBV29-1 and TRBJ1-1, with TRBD1 as a possible D gene (6 bases). Germline V gene lookup returns CDR1 SQVTM and CDR2 ANQGSEA. The CDR3 runs to 13 residues. Trimming cost V 3 bases and J 3 bases, with 11 bases left between them. The CDR3 protein is CSVEQGQDTEAFF. Here the CDR3 DNA reads TGCAGCGTTGAGCAGGGACAAGACACTGAAGCTTTCTTT.

This clone was seen at least ten times. The chain links TRBV19 to TRBJ2-1, with D unresolved. The CDR3 spans 12 residues. The germline V gene encodes CDR1 LNHDA and CDR2 SQIVND (reference sequence). The V gene lost 4 bases and the J gene lost 6 bases, with 7 bases spanning the gap. This CDR3 is CASSNQPNEQFF. The CDR3 coding sequence is TGTGCCAGTAGTAACCAGCCCAATGAGCAGTTCTTC.

The chain couples TRBV7-8 to TRBJ1-5; D uncertain. The CDR3 is made up of 13 amino acids. CDR1 is SGHVS, CDR2 FQNEAQ, per germline. V gave up 5 bases and J gave up 11 bases, with 16 bases separating them. In DNA, the CDR3 is TGTGCCAGCAGCCCCCGGGCCAGCCGGGCCCAGCATTTT. Its protein product is CASSPRASRAQHF.

This clone showed up just a few times. The chain employs TRBV6-5 and TRBJ2-2; 9 bases are a match to TRBD1. Germline V gene sequence: CDR1 MNHEY, CDR2 SVGAGI. Trimming at V came to 8 bases and at J to 6 bases, leaving 10 bases not matched to a gene. This CDR3 comprises 15 residues. The CDR3 DNA follows: TGTGCCAGCTATGCCGGGACAGGGATTTCCGGGGAGCTGTTTTTT. The encoded protein is CASYAGTGISGELFF.

This clone showed up just a few times. This CDR3 is also generated by other DNA sequences in the sample. This rearrangement joins TRBV5-1 to TRBJ2-1; D is undetermined. V lost 0 bases and J lost 3, with 10 bases in between. In germline, CDR1 is SGHRS, CDR2 YFSETQ. CDR3 length: 15 residues. DNA for the CDR3: TGCGCCAGCAGCTTGGCTACCTCCGGCTACAATGAGCAGTTCTTC. It translates to CASSLATSGYNEQFF.

In this sample, this clone turned up once. The chain combines TRBV11-2 with TRBJ2-1; D uncertain. This CDR3 is built from 12 residues. The germline CDR1 and CDR2 sequences are SGHAT and FQNNGV. The V end was cut by 5 bases, the J end by 6 bases, with 8 bases between. The CDR3 is CASSPRFNEQFF. The CDR3 DNA is TGTGCCAGCAGCCCTAGGTTCAATGAGCAGTTCTTC.

The J gene is TRBJ2-7, the V gene TRBV6-5; the D call may be TRBD1 or TRBD2 (5 bases each). Per the germline V gene, CDR1 is MNHEY and CDR2 is SVGAGI. The CDR3 is 15 residues long. V lost 2 bases to trimming and J lost 4 bases, with 15 bases between them. The CDR3 DNA sequence: TGTGCCAGCAGTTACACGGGTTGGGGGTCGTACGAGCAGTACTTC. It translates to CASSYTGWGSYEQYF.

This clone was found a few times. The gene calls are TRBV28 and TRBJ1-3; tentatively, D is TRBD1 (6 bases). Germline V gene data show CDR1 as MDHEN and CDR2 as SYDVKM. The V and J ends lost 6 bases and 2 bases respectively, with 14 bases between them. The CDR3 is 15 amino acids. DNA of the CDR3: TGTGCCAGCAGCCCTACGGAGGGGGCTGGAAACACCATATATTTT. Translation: CASSPTEGAGNTIYF.

The chain recombines TRBV19 with TRBJ2-7; D is undetermined. V was trimmed by 6 bases and J by 3 bases, leaving 12 bases between them. Germline V gives CDR1 LNHDA, CDR2 SQIVND (reference sequence). The CDR3 extends over 13 amino acids. The CDR3 DNA reads TGTGCCAGTAGGTTAGGGCCCAACTACGAGCAGTACTTC. Its protein product is CASRLGPNYEQYF.